This T cell receptor beta chain was recorded in a study of shared clonotypes between healthy human individuals. Researchers ran the assay at a deep level. Some clones are missing from TCRdb's copy, which holds only in-frame ones; the method was immunoSEQ multiplex PCR. The sample contains around 2,000,000 clones, roughly 91% of which appear only once. Positive CCR7 selection of CD45RO-negative cells yielded the naive CD8 cells, and terminally differentiated effector memory CD45RA+ cells were excluded. The study enrolled healthy HIV-negative adults without recent acute infections or vaccinations as donors. There are 13 residues in the CDR3. Germline CDR1 and CDR2: MNHEY and SMNVEV (reference sequence). V gave up 6 bases and J gave up 7 bases, with 15 bases separating them. Only a few counts were recorded for this clone.

Sequencing input: naive CD8+ T cells from PBMCs. The receptor's source is a man in his late teens or twenties in good health. Some clones in this sample may be carry-over from other donors' samples. V and J are TRBV27 and TRBJ1-1; D not certain. The CDR3 region is CASRRFGPSEAFF. The DNA of the CDR3 is TGTGCCAGCAGAAGGTTTGGACCGAGTGAAGCTTTCTTT.